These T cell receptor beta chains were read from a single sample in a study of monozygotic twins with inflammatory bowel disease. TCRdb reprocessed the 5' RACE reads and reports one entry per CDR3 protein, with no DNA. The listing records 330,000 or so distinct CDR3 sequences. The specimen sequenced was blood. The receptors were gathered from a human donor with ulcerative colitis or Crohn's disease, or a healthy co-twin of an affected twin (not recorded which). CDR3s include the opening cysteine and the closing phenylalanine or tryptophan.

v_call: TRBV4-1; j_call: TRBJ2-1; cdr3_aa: CASSPAQAGGNEQFF
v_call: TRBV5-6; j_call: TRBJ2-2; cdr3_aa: CASSRGQSGGELFF
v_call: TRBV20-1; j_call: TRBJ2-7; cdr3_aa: CSAIERGGVYEQYF
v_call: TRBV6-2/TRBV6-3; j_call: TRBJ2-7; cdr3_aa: CASSYSRQGIRQYF
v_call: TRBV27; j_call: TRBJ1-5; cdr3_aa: CASSNGLGNQPQHF
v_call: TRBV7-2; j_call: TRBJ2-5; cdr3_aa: CASSLKGETQYF
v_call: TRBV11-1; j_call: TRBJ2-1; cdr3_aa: CASSSTRLAGGTFRDQFF
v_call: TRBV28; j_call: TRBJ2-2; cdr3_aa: CASSWGQATNTGELFF
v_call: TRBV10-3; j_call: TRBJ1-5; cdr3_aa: CAISERRDQPQHF
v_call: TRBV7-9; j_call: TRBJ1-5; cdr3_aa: CAKWTRHHNQPQHF
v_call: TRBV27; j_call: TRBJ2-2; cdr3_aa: CASRVQNTGELFF
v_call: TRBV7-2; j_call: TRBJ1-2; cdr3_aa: CASRGGRSNYGYTF
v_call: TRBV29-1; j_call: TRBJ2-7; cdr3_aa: CSVDGGRGTYEQYF
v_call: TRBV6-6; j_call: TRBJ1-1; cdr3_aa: CASRPWGQNTEAFF
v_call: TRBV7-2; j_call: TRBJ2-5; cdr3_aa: CASSLAGPGAETQYF
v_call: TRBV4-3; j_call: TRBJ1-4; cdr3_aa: CASSKQGSGEKLFF
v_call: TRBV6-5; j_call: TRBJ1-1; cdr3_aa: CASSYAVGMGKGAFF
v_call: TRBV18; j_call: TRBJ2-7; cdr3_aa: CASSPIGSASGIYEQYF
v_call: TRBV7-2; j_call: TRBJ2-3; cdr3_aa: CASSLRGHDTDTQYF
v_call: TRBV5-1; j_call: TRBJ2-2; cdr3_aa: CASSSGTTSGELFF
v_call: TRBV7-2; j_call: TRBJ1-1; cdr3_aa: CASSSGQSRAFF
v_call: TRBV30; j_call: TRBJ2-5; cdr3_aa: CAWSKTGTRQTQYF
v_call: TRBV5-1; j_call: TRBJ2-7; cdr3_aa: CASSSLREQYF
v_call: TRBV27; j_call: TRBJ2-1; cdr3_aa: CASSPLRPQGYNEQFF
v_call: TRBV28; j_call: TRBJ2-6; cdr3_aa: CASSLNGANVLTF
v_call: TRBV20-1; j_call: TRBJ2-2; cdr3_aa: CSASRGNTGELFF
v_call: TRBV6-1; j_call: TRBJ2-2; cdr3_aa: CASKGDWNTGELFF
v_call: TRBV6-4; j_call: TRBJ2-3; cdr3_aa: CASSDGTDTQYF
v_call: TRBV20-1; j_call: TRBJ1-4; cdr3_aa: CSARDPKGTNEKLFF
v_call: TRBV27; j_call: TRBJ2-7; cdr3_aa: CARLAPLLPYEQYF
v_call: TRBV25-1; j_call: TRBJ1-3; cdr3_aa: CASGFQGFSGNTIYF
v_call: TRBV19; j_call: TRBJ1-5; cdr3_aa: CASSIMGANQPQHF
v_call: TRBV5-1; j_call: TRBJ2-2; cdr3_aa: CASRSRKGQPNTGELFF
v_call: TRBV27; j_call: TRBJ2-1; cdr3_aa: CASTKKGFYNEQFF
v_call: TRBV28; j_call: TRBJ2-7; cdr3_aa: CASSLLAGRKSGEQYF
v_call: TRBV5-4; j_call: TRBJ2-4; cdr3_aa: CASSSPSGAKNIQYF
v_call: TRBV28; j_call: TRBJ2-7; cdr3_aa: CASIVGGDTHEQYF
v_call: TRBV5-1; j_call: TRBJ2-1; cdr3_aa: CASRPGLASSYNEQFF
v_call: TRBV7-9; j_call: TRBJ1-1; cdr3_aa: CASSLKGAREAFF
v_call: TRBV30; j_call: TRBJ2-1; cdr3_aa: CAWSVITRGKGRSQFF
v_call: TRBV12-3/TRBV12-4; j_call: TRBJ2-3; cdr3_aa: CASSSHRGSPYTQYF
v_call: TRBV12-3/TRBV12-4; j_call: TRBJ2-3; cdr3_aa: CASSGPNSGSTDTQYF
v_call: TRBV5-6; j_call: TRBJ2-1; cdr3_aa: CASTNSPLADYNEQFF
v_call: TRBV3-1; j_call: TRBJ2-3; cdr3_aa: CASSQETASTDTQYF
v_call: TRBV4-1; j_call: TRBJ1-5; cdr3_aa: CASSQGVGYSNQPQHF
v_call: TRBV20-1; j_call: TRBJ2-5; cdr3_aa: CSANPPGQISGETQYF
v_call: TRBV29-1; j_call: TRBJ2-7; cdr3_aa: CSVGRLPNEQYF
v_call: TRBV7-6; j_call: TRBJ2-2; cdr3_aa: CASSNRSGNTGELFF
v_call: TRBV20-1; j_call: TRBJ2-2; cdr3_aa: CSASSGGLNTGELFF
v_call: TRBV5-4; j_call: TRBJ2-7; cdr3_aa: CASSFTSGGKTYEQYF
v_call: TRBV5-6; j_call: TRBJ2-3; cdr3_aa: CASSLFLGTATDTQYF
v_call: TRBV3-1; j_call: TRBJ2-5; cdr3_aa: CASSRSGASQETQYF
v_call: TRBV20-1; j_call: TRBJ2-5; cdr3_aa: CSARDRLGSGKETQYF
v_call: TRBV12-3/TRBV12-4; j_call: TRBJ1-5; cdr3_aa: CASSLRDSGAYSNQPRHF